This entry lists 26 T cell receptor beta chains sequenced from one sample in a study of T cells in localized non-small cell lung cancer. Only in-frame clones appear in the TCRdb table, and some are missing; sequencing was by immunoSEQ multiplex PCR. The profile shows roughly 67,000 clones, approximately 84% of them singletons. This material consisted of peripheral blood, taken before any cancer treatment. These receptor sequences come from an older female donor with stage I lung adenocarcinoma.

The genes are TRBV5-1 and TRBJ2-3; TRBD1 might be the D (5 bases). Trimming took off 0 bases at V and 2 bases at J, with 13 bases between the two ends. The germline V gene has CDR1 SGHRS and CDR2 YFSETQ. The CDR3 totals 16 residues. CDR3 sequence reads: CASSLENRTPTDTQYF. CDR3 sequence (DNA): TGCGCCAGCAGCTTGGAGAACAGGACCCCCACAGATACGCAGTATTTT.

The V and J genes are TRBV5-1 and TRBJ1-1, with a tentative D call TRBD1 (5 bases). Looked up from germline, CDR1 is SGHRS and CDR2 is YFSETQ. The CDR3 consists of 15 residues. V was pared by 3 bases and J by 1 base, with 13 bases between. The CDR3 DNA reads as TGCGCCAGCAGCTCGGGACTGCTACCGAACACTGAAGCTTTCTTT. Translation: CASSSGLLPNTEAFF.

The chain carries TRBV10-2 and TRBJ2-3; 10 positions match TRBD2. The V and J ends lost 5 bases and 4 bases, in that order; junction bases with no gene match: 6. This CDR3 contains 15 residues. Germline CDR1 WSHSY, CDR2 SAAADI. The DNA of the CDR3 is TGCGCCAGCAGTCAAGCGGGGGGGATCTCAGATACGCAGTATTTT. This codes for CASSQAGGISDTQYF.

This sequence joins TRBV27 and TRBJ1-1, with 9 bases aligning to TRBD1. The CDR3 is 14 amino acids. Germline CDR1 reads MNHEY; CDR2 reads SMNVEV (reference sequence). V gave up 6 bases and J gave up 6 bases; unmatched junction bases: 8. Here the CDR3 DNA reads TGTGCCAGCAGCGCCGGACAGGGGCGGTCTGAAGCTTTCTTT. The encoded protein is CASSAGQGRSEAFF.

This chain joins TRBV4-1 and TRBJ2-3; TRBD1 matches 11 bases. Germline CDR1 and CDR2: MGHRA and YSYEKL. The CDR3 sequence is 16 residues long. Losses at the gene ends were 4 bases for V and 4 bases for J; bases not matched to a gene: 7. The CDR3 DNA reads TGCGCCAGCAGCCGACGAGCGGGACAGGGGGCAGATACGCAGTATTTT. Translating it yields CASSRRAGQGADTQYF.

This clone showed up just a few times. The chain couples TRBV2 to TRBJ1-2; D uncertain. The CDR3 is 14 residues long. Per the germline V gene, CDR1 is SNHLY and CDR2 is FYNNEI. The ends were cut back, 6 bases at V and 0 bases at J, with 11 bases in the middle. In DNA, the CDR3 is TGTGCCAGCAGGGGTGCAGATCCTAACTATGGCTACACCTTC. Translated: CASRGADPNYGYTF. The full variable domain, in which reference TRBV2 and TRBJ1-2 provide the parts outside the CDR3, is EPEVTQTPSHQVTQMGQEVILRCVPISNHLYFYWYRQILGQKVEFLVSFYNNEISEKSEIFDDQFSVERPDGSNFTLKIRSTKLEDSAMYFCASRGADPNYGYTFGSGTRLTVV.

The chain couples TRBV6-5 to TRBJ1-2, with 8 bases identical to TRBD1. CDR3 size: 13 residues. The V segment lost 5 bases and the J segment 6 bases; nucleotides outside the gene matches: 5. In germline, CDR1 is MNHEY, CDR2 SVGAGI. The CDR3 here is CASSAGGSDGYTF. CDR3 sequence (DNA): TGTGCCAGCAGTGCAGGGGGCTCCGATGGCTACACCTTC.

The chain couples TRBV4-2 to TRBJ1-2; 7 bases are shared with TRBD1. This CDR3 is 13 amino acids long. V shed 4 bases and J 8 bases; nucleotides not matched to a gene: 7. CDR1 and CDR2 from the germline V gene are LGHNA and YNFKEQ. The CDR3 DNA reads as TGTGCCAGCAGCCGCGACAGGGAAGGCGGCTACACCTTC. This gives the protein CASSRDREGGYTF.

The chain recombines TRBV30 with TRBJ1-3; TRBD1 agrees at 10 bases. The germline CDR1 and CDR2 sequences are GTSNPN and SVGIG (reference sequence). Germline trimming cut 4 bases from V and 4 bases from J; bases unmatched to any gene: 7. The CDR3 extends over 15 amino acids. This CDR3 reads CAWKRDRGYGNTIYF. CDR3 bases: TGTGCCTGGAAACGGGACAGGGGATACGGAAACACCATATATTTT.

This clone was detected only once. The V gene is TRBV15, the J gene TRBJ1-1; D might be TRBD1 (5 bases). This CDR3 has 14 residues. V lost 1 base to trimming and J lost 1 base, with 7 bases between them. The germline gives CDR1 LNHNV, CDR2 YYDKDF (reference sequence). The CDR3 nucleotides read TGTGCCACCAGCAGAGCAAGGGGGAACACTGAAGCTTTCTTT. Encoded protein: CATSRARGNTEAFF.

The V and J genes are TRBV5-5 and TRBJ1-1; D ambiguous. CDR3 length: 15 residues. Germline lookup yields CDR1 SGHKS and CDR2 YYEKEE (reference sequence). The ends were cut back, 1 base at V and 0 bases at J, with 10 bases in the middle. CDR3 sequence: CASSLSGGVNTEAFF. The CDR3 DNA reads TGTGCCAGCAGCTTGTCAGGCGGGGTGAACACTGAAGCTTTCTTT.

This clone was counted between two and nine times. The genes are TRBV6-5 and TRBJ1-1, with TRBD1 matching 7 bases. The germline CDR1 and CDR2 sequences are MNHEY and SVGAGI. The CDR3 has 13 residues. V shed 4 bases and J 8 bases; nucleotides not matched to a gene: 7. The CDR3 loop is CASSSGLDREAFF. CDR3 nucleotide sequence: TGTGCCAGCAGTTCGGGTTTGGACAGGGAAGCTTTCTTT.

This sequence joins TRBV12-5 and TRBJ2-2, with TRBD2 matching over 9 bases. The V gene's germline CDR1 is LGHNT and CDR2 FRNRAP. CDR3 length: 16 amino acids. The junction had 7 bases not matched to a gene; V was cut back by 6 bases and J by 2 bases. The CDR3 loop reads CASGRPSGANTGELFF. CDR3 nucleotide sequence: TGTGCTAGTGGCCGACCTAGCGGGGCTAACACCGGGGAGCTGTTTTTT.

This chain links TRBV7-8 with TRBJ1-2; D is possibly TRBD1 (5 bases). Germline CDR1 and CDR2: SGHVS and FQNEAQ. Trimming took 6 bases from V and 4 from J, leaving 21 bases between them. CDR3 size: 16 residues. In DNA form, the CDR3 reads TGTGCCAGCAGTCCGACCCGGGGGGGTTACTTCTATGGCTACACCTTC. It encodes CASSPTRGGYFYGYTF.

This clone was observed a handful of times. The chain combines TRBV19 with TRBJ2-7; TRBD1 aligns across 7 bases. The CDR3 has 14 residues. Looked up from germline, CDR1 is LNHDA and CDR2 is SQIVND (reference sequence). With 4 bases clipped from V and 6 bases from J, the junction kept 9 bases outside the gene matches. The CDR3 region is CASSTGQETSEQYF. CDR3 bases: TGTGCCAGTAGTACCGGACAGGAGACGTCCGAGCAGTACTTC.

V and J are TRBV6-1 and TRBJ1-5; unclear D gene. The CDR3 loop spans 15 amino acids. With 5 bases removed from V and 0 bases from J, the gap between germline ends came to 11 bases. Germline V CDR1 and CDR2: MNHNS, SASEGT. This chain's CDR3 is CASSHNTVSNQPQHF. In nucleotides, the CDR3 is TGTGCCAGCAGTCACAACACAGTTAGCAATCAGCCCCAGCATTTT.

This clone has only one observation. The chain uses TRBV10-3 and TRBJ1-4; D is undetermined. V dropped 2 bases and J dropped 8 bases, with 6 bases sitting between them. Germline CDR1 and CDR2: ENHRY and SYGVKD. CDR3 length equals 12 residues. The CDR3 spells CAISEEEEKLFF. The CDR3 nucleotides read TGTGCCATCAGTGAGGAAGAGGAAAAACTGTTTTTT.

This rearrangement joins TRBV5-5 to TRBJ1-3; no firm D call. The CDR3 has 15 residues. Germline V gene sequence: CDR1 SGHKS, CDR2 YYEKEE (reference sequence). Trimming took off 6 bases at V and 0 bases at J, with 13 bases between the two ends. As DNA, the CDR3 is TGTGCCAGCATTAAAACACAGAACTCTGGAAACACCATATATTTT. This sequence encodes CASIKTQNSGNTIYF. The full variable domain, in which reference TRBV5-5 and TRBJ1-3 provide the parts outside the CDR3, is DAGVTQSPTHLIKTRGQQVTLRCSPISGHKSVSWYQQVLGQGPQFIFQYYEKEERGRGNFPDRFSARQFPNYSSELNVNALLLGDSALYLCASIKTQNSGNTIYFGEGSWLTVV.

CDR3 loop: CATSPGGTAKNIQYF. CDR3 nucleotides: TGTGCCACCTCACCCGGAGGGACAGCCAAAAACATTCAGTACTTC. The rearrangement uses TRBV10-3 and TRBJ2-4; tentative D call: TRBD2 (6 bases). This CDR3 comprises 15 residues. CDR1 is ENHRY and CDR2 is SYGVKD in the germline V gene. V lost 10 bases, J lost 0 bases, and 16 bases lay in between.

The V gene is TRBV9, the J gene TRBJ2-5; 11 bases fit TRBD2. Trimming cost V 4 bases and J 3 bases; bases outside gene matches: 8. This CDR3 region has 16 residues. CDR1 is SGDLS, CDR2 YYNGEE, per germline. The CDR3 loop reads CASSSPETSGKETQYF. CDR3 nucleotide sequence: TGTGCCAGCAGCTCCCCGGAGACTAGCGGGAAAGAGACCCAGTACTTC.

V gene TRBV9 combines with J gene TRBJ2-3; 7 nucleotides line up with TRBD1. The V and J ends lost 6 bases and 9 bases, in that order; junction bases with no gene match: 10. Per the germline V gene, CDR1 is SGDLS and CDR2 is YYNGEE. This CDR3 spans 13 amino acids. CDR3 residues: CASTGQDHGTQYF. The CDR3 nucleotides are TGTGCCAGCACTGGACAGGATCATGGCACGCAGTATTTT.

The CDR3 coding sequence is TGTGCCAGCAGCAAAACCTACGAGCAGTACTTC. Amino acid sequence: CASSKTYEQYF. The rearrangement links TRBV11-3 to TRBJ2-7; D gene uncertain. Germline CDR1 SGHNT, CDR2 YENEEA. The CDR3 covers 11 residues. V was pared by 5 bases and J by 2 bases, with 4 bases between.

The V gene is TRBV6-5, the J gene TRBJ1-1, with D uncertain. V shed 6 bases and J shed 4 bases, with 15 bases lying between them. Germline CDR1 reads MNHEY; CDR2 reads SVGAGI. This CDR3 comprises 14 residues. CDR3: CASRGFFLGTEAFF. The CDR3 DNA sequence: TGTGCCAGCAGGGGTTTCTTTTTAGGCACTGAAGCTTTCTTT.

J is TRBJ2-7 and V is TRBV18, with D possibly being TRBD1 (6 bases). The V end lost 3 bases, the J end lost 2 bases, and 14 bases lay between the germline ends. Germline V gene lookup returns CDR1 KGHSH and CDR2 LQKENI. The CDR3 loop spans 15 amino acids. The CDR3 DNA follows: TGTGCCAGCTCACCGCAGGGACAAGGACCCTACGAGCAGTACTTC. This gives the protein CASSPQGQGPYEQYF.

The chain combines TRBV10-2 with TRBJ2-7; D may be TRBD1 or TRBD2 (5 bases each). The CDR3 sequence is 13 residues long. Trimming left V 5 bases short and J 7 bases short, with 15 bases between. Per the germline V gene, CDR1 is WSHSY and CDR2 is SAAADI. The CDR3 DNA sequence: TGCGCCAGCAGTACCGGGACGCCGCTGGAGCAGTACTTC. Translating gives CASSTGTPLEQYF.

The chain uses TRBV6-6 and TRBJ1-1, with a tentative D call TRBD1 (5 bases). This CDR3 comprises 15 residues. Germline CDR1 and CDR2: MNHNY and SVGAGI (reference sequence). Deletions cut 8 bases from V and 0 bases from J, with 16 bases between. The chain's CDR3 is CASESGSVLNTEAFF. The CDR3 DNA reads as TGTGCCAGCGAGTCAGGGTCGGTTCTGAACACTGAAGCTTTCTTT.